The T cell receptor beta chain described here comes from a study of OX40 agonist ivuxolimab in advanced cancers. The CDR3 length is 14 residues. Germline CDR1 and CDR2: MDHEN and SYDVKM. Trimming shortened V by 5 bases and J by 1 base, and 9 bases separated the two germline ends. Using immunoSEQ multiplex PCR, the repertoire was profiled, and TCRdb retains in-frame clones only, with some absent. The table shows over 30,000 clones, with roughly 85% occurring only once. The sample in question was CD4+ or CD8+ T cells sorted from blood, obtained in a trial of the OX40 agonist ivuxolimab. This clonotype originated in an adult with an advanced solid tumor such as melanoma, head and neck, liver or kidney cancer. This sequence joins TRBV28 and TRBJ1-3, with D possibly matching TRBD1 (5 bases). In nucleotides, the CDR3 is TGTGCCAGCAGTACAGGAACTTCTGGAAACACCATATATTTT. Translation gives CASSTGTSGNTIYF.